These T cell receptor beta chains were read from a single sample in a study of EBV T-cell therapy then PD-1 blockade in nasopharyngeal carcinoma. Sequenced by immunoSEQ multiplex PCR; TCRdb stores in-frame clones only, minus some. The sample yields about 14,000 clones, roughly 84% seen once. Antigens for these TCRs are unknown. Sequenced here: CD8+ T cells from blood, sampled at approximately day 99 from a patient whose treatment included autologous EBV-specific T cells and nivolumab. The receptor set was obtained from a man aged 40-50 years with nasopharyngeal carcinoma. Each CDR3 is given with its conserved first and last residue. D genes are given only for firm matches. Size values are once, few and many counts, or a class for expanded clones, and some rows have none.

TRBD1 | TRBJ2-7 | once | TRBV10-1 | CASSENRDRSSYEQYF | TGCGCCAGCAGTGAGAACCGGGACAGGAGCTCCTACGAGCAGTACTTC
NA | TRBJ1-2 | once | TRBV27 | CASSPGSRYGYTF | TGTGCCAGCAGCCCAGGCTCTAGATATGGCTACACCTTC
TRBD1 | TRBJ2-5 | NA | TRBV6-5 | CASSYSTGLEETQYF | TGTGCCAGCAGTTACTCGACAGGGCTGGAGGAGACCCAGTACTTC
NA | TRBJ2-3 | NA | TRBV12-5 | CASQLTDTQYF | TGTGCTAGTCAACTCACAGATACGCAGTATTTT
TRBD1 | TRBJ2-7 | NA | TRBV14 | CASSQGERGLSPYEQYF | TGTGCCAGCAGCCAAGGAGAGAGGGGGCTATCCCCCTACGAGCAGTACTTC
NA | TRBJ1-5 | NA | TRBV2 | CASSGGGRNQPQHF | TGTGCCAGCAGTGGGGGGGGCAGAAATCAGCCCCAGCATTTT
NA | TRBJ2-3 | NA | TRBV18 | CASSPPDSPGDTQYF | TGTGCCAGCTCACCACCTGATAGCCCAGGAGATACGCAGTATTTT
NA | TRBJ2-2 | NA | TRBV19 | CASSIADTAGELFF | TGTGCCAGTAGTATTGCAGATACGGCCGGGGAGCTGTTTTTT
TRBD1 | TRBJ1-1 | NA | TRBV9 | CASSDGTGGFTEAFF | TGTGCCAGCAGCGACGGGACAGGGGGTTTCACTGAAGCTTTCTTT
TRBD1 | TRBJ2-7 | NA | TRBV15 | CATSRGRGYSYEQYF | TGTGCCACCAGCAGGGGCAGGGGGTACTCCTACGAGCAGTACTTC
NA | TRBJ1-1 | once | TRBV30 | CAWSRIRERDEAFF | TGTGCCTGGAGTCGGATTAGGGAGCGGGATGAAGCTTTCTTT
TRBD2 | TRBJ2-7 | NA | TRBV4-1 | CASSQDLVLRAGLTYEQYF | TGCGCCAGCAGCCAAGATCTCGTCCTTCGAGCGGGACTCACCTACGAGCAGTACTTC
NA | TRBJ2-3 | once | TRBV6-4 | CASAPRDTDTQYF | TGTGCCAGCGCCCCACGGGACACAGATACGCAGTATTTT
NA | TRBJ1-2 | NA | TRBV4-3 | CASSHTEVGDYGYTF | TGCGCCAGCAGCCACACTGAGGTGGGGGACTATGGCTACACCTTC
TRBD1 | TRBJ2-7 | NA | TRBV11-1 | CASSWDRDDYEQYF | TGTGCCAGCAGCTGGGACAGGGATGATTACGAGCAGTACTTC
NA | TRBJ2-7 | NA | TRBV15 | CATSGQGGYEQYF | TGTGCCACCAGCGGGCAGGGGGGCTACGAGCAGTACTTC
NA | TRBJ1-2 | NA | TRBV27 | CASSFGQGIFGYTF | TGTGCCAGCAGTTTTGGGCAGGGAATCTTTGGCTACACCTTC
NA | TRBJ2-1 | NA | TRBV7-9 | CASSLSQLYNEQFF | TGTGCCAGCAGCCTGAGCCAGCTATACAATGAGCAGTTCTTC
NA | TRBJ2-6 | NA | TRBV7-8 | CASSPRVGGANVLTF | TGTGCCAGCAGCCCACGGGTGGGGGGGGCCAACGTCCTGACTTTC
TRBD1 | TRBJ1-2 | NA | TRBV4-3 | CASSQGVGQGARGYTF | TGCGCCAGCAGCCAAGGAGTCGGACAGGGGGCGCGGGGCTACACCTTC
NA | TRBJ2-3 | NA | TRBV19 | CASSIEGGRTDTQYF | TGTGCCAGTAGTATAGAGGGGGGCCGCACAGATACGCAGTATTTT
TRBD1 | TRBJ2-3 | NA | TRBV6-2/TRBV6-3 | CASSYGGQGLPTSTDTQYF | TGTGCCAGCAGTTACGGGGGACAGGGGCTCCCTACTAGCACAGATACGCAGTATTTT
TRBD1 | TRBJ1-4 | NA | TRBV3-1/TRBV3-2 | CASSQIGTGPVELFF | TGTGCCAGCAGCCAGATCGGGACAGGACCTGTTGAACTGTTTTTT
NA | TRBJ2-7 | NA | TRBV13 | CASSLRGTYEQYF | TGTGCCAGCAGCTTGCGAGGAACCTACGAGCAGTACTTC
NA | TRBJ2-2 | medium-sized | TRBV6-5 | CASSSVSGSPGELFF | TGTGCCAGCAGTTCCGTCTCAGGGTCTCCCGGGGAGCTGTTTTTT
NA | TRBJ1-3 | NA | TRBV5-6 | CASSFGSPGNTIYF | TGTGCCAGCAGCTTCGGGAGTCCTGGAAACACCATATATTTT
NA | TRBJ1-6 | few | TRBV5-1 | CASSTRSGYNSPLHF | TGCGCCAGCAGCACTCGGTCGGGATATAATTCACCCCTCCACTTT
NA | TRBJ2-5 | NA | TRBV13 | CASSFVSPGTQYF | TGTGCCAGCAGCTTCGTCTCTCCCGGGACCCAGTACTTC
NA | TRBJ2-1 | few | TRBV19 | CASSKYSGYPDEQFF | TGTGCCAGTAGTAAGTATAGCGGATACCCTGATGAGCAGTTCTTC
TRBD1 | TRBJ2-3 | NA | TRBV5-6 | CASSLEQGSTDTQYF | TGTGCCAGCAGCTTGGAACAGGGGAGCACAGATACGCAGTATTTT
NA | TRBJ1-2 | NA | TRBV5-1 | CASSLDKPSYGYTF | TGCGCCAGCAGCTTGGATAAACCCAGCTATGGCTACACCTTC
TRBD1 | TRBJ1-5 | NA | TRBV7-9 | CASSLEDRVGQPQHF | TGTGCCAGCAGCTTAGAGGACAGGGTCGGTCAGCCCCAGCATTTT
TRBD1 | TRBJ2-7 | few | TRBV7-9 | CASTYSGQRYEQYF | TGTGCCAGCACCTACTCGGGACAGCGCTACGAGCAGTACTTC
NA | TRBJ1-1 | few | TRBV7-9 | CASSRPDRNTEAFF | TGTGCCAGCAGCCGTCCGGACAGGAACACTGAAGCTTTCTTT
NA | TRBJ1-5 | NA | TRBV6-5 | CASSYSAGNDQPQHF | TGTGCCAGCAGTTACTCAGCAGGAAATGATCAGCCCCAGCATTTT
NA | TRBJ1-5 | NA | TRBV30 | CAWSVHAVDQPQHF | TGTGCCTGGAGTGTACACGCAGTTGATCAGCCCCAGCATTTT
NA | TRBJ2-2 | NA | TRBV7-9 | CANRRAGELFF | TGTGCCAATAGGAGGGCCGGGGAGCTGTTTTTT
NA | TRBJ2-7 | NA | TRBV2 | CASSSLLGGYEQYF | TGTGCCAGCAGTTCCCTTTTGGGGGGCTACGAGCAGTACTTC
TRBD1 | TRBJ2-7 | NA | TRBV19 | CASSIDRTGGWDEQYF | TGTGCCAGTAGTATAGACCGGACAGGGGGTTGGGACGAGCAGTACTTC
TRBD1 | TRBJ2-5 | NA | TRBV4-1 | CASSRRDRLQETQYF | TGCGCCAGCAGCCGCAGGGACAGACTTCAAGAGACCCAGTACTTC
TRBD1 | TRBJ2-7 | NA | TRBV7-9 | CASSLGDRAFYEQYF | TGTGCCAGCAGCTTAGGGGACAGGGCGTTCTACGAGCAGTACTTC
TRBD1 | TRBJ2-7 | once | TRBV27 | CASSFLGQGADEQYF | TGTGCCAGCAGTTTTTTAGGGCAGGGGGCGGACGAGCAGTACTTC
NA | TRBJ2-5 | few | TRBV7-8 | CASSPNQGPTETQYF | TGTGCCAGCAGCCCAAACCAGGGTCCGACGGAGACCCAGTACTTC
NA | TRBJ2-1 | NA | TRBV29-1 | CSVGSYNEQFF | TGCAGCGTGGGGTCCTACAATGAGCAGTTCTTC
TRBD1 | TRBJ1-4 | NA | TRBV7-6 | CASSLTGGASEKLFF | TGTGCCAGCAGCCTGACAGGGGGCGCGAGTGAAAAACTGTTTTTT
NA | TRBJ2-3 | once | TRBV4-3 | CASSQTHGPGALADTQYF | TGCGCCAGCAGCCAGACCCATGGGCCGGGGGCGTTGGCAGATACGCAGTATTTT